This entry lists 14 T cell receptor beta chains sequenced from one sample in a study of vaccination and CD4 T cells after COVID-19 (dated by TCRdb to between 2021 and 2022). Interpreted using the paper, the treatment or condition label stands for: roughly 10-day PBMC culture with coronavirus spike peptide pools or control peptides (ViraFEST assay). Preparation of the library involved PCR. For sequencing, an Illumina iSeq 100 was employed. DNA from cultured CD4+ T cells underwent TCR sequencing with the Oncomine TCR Beta short-read assay at the Johns Hopkins FTIC core. In-frame beta chains were kept once TCRdb had trimmed the public reads at Q25 with fastp and called clones with MiXCR. Each entry merges the rows of one CDR3 protein and shows their most common DNA and genes. Present in this sample are some 13,000 distinct CDR3 sequences, 35% to 55% of which were seen just once. The ten largest make up about 14% of the sample.

The antigens these receptors bind are not known. Sequenced material: CD4+ T cells from blood, cultured in vitro. These receptor sequences come from a human donor who had recovered from COVID-19.

The V call is TRBV6-1, the J call TRBJ2-3; the D is unclear. Germline-derived CDR1 and CDR2 are MNHNS and SASEGT. The ends were cut back, 5 bases at V and 2 bases at J, with 17 bases in the middle. The CDR3 is 16 residues long. The CDR3 loop reads CASSTNSKAPTDTQYF. The CDR3 nucleotides are TGTGCCAGCAGTACCAACTCCAAAGCTCCCACAGATACGCAGTATTTT.

The table lists this clonotype with a few counts. The rearrangement joins TRBV6-1 to TRBJ1-3; D possibly corresponds to TRBD1 (5 bases). The CDR3 runs to 16 residues. Germline values: CDR1 MNHNS, CDR2 SASEGT. V was shortened by 0 bases and J by 4 bases, with 13 bases between the two germline ends. CDR3 in amino acids: CASSEALSWGGNTIYF. CDR3 sequence (DNA): TGTGCCAGCAGTGAAGCGCTTTCTTGGGGGGGAAACACCATATATTTT.

The genes are TRBV5-1 and TRBJ2-7, with D unresolved. The CDR3 is made up of 14 amino acids. From germline, CDR1 is SGHRS and CDR2 YFSETQ. The V end lost 5 bases, the J end lost 0 bases, and 12 bases lay between the germline ends. CDR3 DNA sequence: TGCGCCAGCAGTTCCCTTGGTGGCTCCTACGAGCAGTACTTC. It specifies CASSSLGGSYEQYF.

This clonotype was detected only a few times. The V gene is TRBV30, the J gene TRBJ1-2; perhaps TRBD1 as D (6 bases). Germline CDR1 GTSNPN, CDR2 SVGIG (reference sequence). With 1 base removed from V and 8 bases from J, the gap between germline ends came to 14 bases. The CDR3 consists of 13 residues. The CDR3 sequence: CAWSGRGARGYTF. The CDR3 DNA sequence: TGTGCCTGGAGTGGGCGGGGGGCAAGAGGCTACACCTTC.

The V gene is TRBV6-2 or TRBV6-3, the J gene TRBJ2-5; D is unclear. This CDR3 region has 13 residues. V was trimmed by 6 bases and J by 5 bases, leaving 13 bases between them. Germline V gives CDR1 MNHEY, CDR2 SVGEGT. CDR3 sequence (DNA): TGTGCCAGCAGACGGTCCGACGTGGAGACCCAGTACTTC. Protein sequence: CASRRSDVETQYF.

This clonotype has just a few counts. The chain recombines TRBV11-2 with TRBJ2-5, with D hard to call. The V end lost 3 bases, the J end lost 5 bases, and 7 bases lay between the germline ends. The CDR3 is 12 amino acids. From germline, CDR1 is SGHAT and CDR2 FQNNGV. The CDR3 here is CASSLGWETQYF. The CDR3 DNA is TGTGCCAGCAGCTTGGGTTGGGAGACCCAGTACTTC.

This chain's CDR3 is CAISTGTGGTDTQYF. The DNA for the CDR3 is TGTGCCATCAGCACGGGGACAGGGGGGACAGATACGCAGTATTTT. The J gene is TRBJ2-3, the V gene TRBV10-3; 11 bases agree with TRBD1. The germline V gene encodes CDR1 ENHRY and CDR2 SYGVKD. With V trimmed by 6 bases and J by 3 bases, 5 bases remained unmatched. This CDR3 has 15 amino acids.

The chain uses TRBV6-1 and TRBJ1-5; D ambiguous. The V end lost 2 bases, the J end lost 5 bases, and 7 bases lay between the germline ends. This CDR3 has 13 residues. Germline CDR1 is MNHNS and CDR2 is SASEGT. CDR3 amino acids: CASSELGHQPQHF. As DNA, the CDR3 is TGTGCCAGCAGTGAACTGGGCCATCAGCCCCAGCATTTT.

This chain connects TRBV6-1 to TRBJ2-1; 11 bases line up with TRBD2. The CDR3 is made up of 16 amino acids. Germline lookup yields CDR1 MNHNS and CDR2 SASEGT. The V gene end was trimmed by 10 bases and the J gene end by 5 bases; junction bases not matched to a gene: 13. CDR3 bases: TGTGCCACTACCCGGGGGCTAGCGGGGGGCCACAATGAGCAGTTCTTC. This gives the protein CATTRGLAGGHNEQFF.

This chain links TRBV30 with TRBJ2-5, with a tentative D call TRBD2 (6 bases). The CDR3 has 15 residues. Germline V gene sequence: CDR1 GTSNPN, CDR2 SVGIG (reference sequence). Trimming pared 4 bases from V and 1 base from J, leaving 16 bases between. Here the CDR3 DNA reads TGTGCCTGGACCCCCTCGGGTAGCGGCCAAGAGACCCAGTACTTC. Its translation is CAWTPSGSGQETQYF.

This clonotype occurred a few times. V is TRBV19 and J is TRBJ1-1, with TRBD1 identical over 7 bases. The germline gives CDR1 LNHDA, CDR2 SQIVND (reference sequence). Trimming removed 5 bases from V and 0 bases from J; junction bases left unmatched: 6. The CDR3 is 15 residues long. The CDR3 bases are TGTGCCAGTAGTCAACCGGACAGGATGAACACTGAAGCTTTCTTT. It specifies CASSQPDRMNTEAFF.

This clonotype was observed a few times. The chain links TRBV10-3 to TRBJ1-1, with D maybe TRBD1 (6 bases). Trimming took off 7 bases at V and 11 bases at J, with 14 bases between the two ends. From germline, CDR1 is ENHRY and CDR2 SYGVKD. This CDR3 spans 11 amino acids. CDR3 in DNA: TGTGCCATCAAGGGGGGAGCTGGGGCTTTCTTT. Translation: CAIKGGAGAFF.

V gene TRBV20-1 combines with J gene TRBJ2-3; D is unresolved. This CDR3 contains 11 residues. Germline V gene lookup returns CDR1 DFQATT and CDR2 SNEGSKA (reference sequence). V was pared by 6 bases and J by 2 bases, with 6 bases between. The CDR3 spells CSAEDTDTQYF. In DNA, the CDR3 is TGCAGTGCCGAGGACACAGATACGCAGTATTTT.

V usage is TRBV21-1 and J usage is TRBJ1-3; TRBD1, as called in the table, went unchecked against the DNA. TRBV21-1 is annotated as a pseudogene. The CDR3 contains 17 residues. This CDR3 reads CASSKRGQGRKGNTIYF. The CDR3 bases are TGTGCCAGCAGCAAAAGGGGACAGGGGAGGAAAGGAAACACCATATATTTT.